The rows below give T cell receptor beta chains drawn from one sample of a study of STAT5B mutations in CD4+ large granular lymphocyte leukemia. Generated by immunoSEQ multiplex PCR, the TCRdb table keeps only in-frame clones and is missing some. The sample consists of around 43,000 clones, 65% to 90% of them appearing once. Material for sequencing was CD4+ T cells from blood buffy coats. The receptor source for this set is a human donor in good health. The CDR3 runs from the conserved cysteine through the conserved F or W. The order of the fields is J gene, CDR3 length, clone size, V gene, D gene, CDR3 protein, CDR3 DNA. The D gene is left open where the match is weak. Only part of the rows carry a size: once, few, many, or a class if the clone is expanded.

J: TRBJ1-1
length: 14
size: .
V: TRBV5-1
D: .
CDR3: CASSLEGMNTEAFF
DNA: TGCGCCAGCAGCTTGGAAGGCATGAACACTGAAGCTTTCTTT

J: TRBJ2-7
length: 14
size: .
V: TRBV29-1
D: TRBD2
CDR3: CSVKPSGSSYEQYF
DNA: TGCAGCGTGAAGCCTAGCGGTAGCTCCTACGAGCAGTACTTC

J: TRBJ1-2
length: 15
size: .
V: TRBV5-4
D: TRBD1
CDR3: CASRPGGETNYGYTF
DNA: TGTGCCAGCAGGCCAGGGGGGGAAACTAACTATGGCTACACCTTC

J: TRBJ2-3
length: 10
size: .
V: TRBV20-1
D: .
CDR3: CSAGADTQYF
DNA: TGCAGTGCAGGAGCAGATACGCAGTATTTT

J: TRBJ2-3
length: 15
size: .
V: TRBV7-3
D: TRBD1
CDR3: CASSLKGQGGDTQYF
DNA: TGTGCCAGCAGCTTAAAGGGACAGGGAGGAGATACGCAGTATTTT

J: TRBJ1-4
length: 13
size: .
V: TRBV10-2
D: TRBD1
CDR3: CATNDRGREKLFF
DNA: TGCGCCACCAATGACAGGGGGCGTGAAAAACTGTTTTTT

J: TRBJ1-5
length: 13
size: .
V: TRBV6-5
D: .
CDR3: CASSLGRWLPQHF
DNA: TGTGCCAGCAGTTTGGGACGTTGGTTGCCCCAGCATTTT

J: TRBJ2-7
length: 13
size: .
V: TRBV5-4
D: TRBD1
CDR3: CASSITGGNEQYF
DNA: TGTGCCAGCAGCATAACAGGGGGCAACGAGCAGTACTTC

J: TRBJ2-1
length: 16
size: .
V: TRBV5-1
D: TRBD2
CDR3: CASSLAGRGSYNEQFF
DNA: TGCGCCAGCAGCTTGGCAGGGAGGGGAAGCTACAATGAGCAGTTCTTC

J: TRBJ2-7
length: 11
size: once
V: TRBV2
D: .
CDR3: CASSEDNEQYF
DNA: TGTGCCAGCAGTGAGGACAACGAGCAGTACTTC

J: TRBJ2-2
length: 15
size: few
V: TRBV25-1
D: TRBD1
CDR3: CASTGTGGSTGELFF
DNA: TGTGCCAGCACCGGGACAGGGGGAAGCACCGGGGAGCTGTTTTTT

J: TRBJ1-6
length: 15
size: .
V: TRBV30
D: .
CDR3: CAWSARTAYNSPLHF
DNA: TGTGCCTGGAGTGCCCGGACAGCCTATAATTCACCCCTCCACTTT

J: TRBJ2-1
length: 16
size: .
V: TRBV6-1
D: .
CDR3: CASSEGGTLSYNEQFF
DNA: TGTGCCAGCAGTGAAGGGGGGACACTCTCCTACAATGAGCAGTTCTTC

J: TRBJ1-1
length: 14
size: .
V: TRBV28
D: .
CDR3: CASRRGGASTEAFF
DNA: TGTGCCAGCAGGCGCGGGGGCGCGAGCACTGAAGCTTTCTTT

J: TRBJ1-2
length: 17
size: .
V: TRBV5-4
D: .
CDR3: CASSLSRGAGAPGGYTF
DNA: TGTGCCAGCAGCTTGTCCAGAGGAGCGGGGGCTCCAGGGGGCTACACCTTC

J: TRBJ2-2
length: 12
size: .
V: TRBV29-1
D: .
CDR3: CSVEGGTGELFF
DNA: TGCAGCGTTGAAGGGGGCACCGGGGAGCTGTTTTTT

J: TRBJ2-1
length: 18
size: .
V: TRBV7-6
D: TRBD2
CDR3: CASTAGTSGRPTYNEQFF
DNA: TGTGCCAGTACCGCCGGGACTAGCGGGAGGCCAACCTACAATGAGCAGTTCTTC

J: TRBJ1-2
length: 17
size: .
V: TRBV4-1
D: TRBD1
CDR3: CASSHPDRGLYGYGYTF
DNA: TGCGCCAGCAGCCACCCGGACAGGGGCCTTTATGGCTATGGCTACACCTTC

J: TRBJ2-3
length: 19
size: .
V: TRBV7-8
D: TRBD2
CDR3: CASSISTSGRAGLPDTQYF
DNA: TGTGCCAGCAGCATCTCGACTAGCGGGAGGGCCGGGTTGCCAGATACGCAGTATTTT

J: TRBJ2-1
length: 16
size: .
V: TRBV11-2
D: TRBD2
CDR3: CASSLDPSTSSNEQFF
DNA: TGTGCCAGCAGCTTAGATCCTTCGACTAGCTCCAATGAGCAGTTCTTC

J: TRBJ2-7
length: 15
size: .
V: TRBV7-2
D: TRBD2
CDR3: CASSLQTSGRGEQYF
DNA: TGTGCCAGCAGCTTACAGACTAGCGGGAGAGGCGAGCAGTACTTC

J: TRBJ2-3
length: 15
size: .
V: TRBV7-2
D: .
CDR3: CASSPRPSRTDTQYF
DNA: TGTGCCAGCAGCCCGCGTCCAAGTCGGACAGATACGCAGTATTTT

J: TRBJ2-1
length: 15
size: .
V: TRBV30
D: .
CDR3: CAWSPGLGPINEQFF
DNA: TGTGCCTGGAGTCCGGGTTTAGGACCCATCAATGAGCAGTTCTTC

J: TRBJ2-5
length: 19
size: .
V: TRBV4-2
D: TRBD2
CDR3: CASSQDPTGGLAGVKTQYF
DNA: TGTGCCAGCAGCCAAGATCCAACCGGGGGACTAGCGGGTGTGAAGACCCAGTACTTC

J: TRBJ2-7
length: 13
size: .
V: TRBV5-3
D: .
CDR3: CARRRTGTNEQYF
DNA: TGTGCCAGAAGACGCACAGGGACGAACGAGCAGTACTTC

J: TRBJ1-1
length: 13
size: .
V: TRBV6-5
D: .
CDR3: CASRTGGVTEAFF
DNA: TGTGCCAGCAGAACAGGCGGTGTGACTGAAGCTTTCTTT

J: TRBJ1-2
length: 14
size: .
V: TRBV7-8
D: TRBD1
CDR3: CASSLADRGNGYTF
DNA: TGTGCCAGCAGCTTAGCGGACAGGGGGAATGGCTACACCTTC

J: TRBJ2-2
length: 15
size: .
V: TRBV25-1
D: .
CDR3: CASSENSGWTGELFF
DNA: TGTGCCAGCAGTGAAAACTCGGGTTGGACCGGGGAGCTGTTTTTT

J: TRBJ1-1
length: 17
size: .
V: TRBV19
D: TRBD1
CDR3: CASRGDRGHYLNTEAFF
DNA: TGTGCCAGTCGGGGGGACAGGGGCCACTACCTGAACACTGAAGCTTTCTTT

J: TRBJ1-2
length: 13
size: once
V: TRBV5-6
D: .
CDR3: CASSAGQNYGYTF
DNA: TGTGCCAGCAGCGCTGGACAAAACTATGGCTACACCTTC

J: TRBJ1-2
length: 15
size: .
V: TRBV11-2
D: .
CDR3: CASSAGGTASAGYTF
DNA: TGTGCCAGCAGCGCGGGGGGGACGGCCTCGGCAGGCTACACCTTC